This entry lists 4 T cell receptor beta chains sequenced from one sample in a study of T cell responses to AZD1222 COVID-19 vaccine. TCRdb keeps only in-frame clones here, not all; method: immunoSEQ multiplex PCR. Of roughly 77,000 clones detected, 92% appear once; the ten largest clones hold 4.7%. Material: peripheral blood, obtained 28 days after the second AZD1222 dose. The receptors here all came from an adult who received the AZD1222 COVID-19 vaccine.

The chain has TRBV28 and TRBJ2-1; D is perhaps TRBD2 (5 bases). CDR1 is MDHEN and CDR2 is SYDVKM in the germline V gene. Trimming removed 6 bases from V and 4 bases from J, with 13 bases in between. This CDR3 comprises 14 residues. This chain's CDR3 is CASRLALTYNEQFF. CDR3 coding DNA: TGTGCCAGCAGGCTAGCCCTTACATACAATGAGCAGTTCTTC.

J is TRBJ1-3 and V is TRBV4-1, with 7 nucleotides matching TRBD1. Per the germline V gene, CDR1 is MGHRA and CDR2 is YSYEKL. The ends lost 8 bases at V and 2 bases at J; junction bases unmatched: 3. CDR3 length: 13 amino acids. DNA of the CDR3: TGCGCCAGCTCTGGGACAGCTGGAAACACCATATATTTT. It codes for CASSGTAGNTIYF.

The rearrangement links TRBV5-5 to TRBJ2-3; D is perhaps TRBD1 (6 bases). The V end was cut by 4 bases, the J end by 2 bases, with 11 bases between. CDR1 is SGHKS, CDR2 YYEKEE, per germline (reference sequence). This CDR3 region has 14 residues. CDR3 bases: TGTGCCAGCAGCCAAAGGACAGTCACAGATACGCAGTATTTT. It specifies CASSQRTVTDTQYF.

The chain is built from TRBV18 and TRBJ2-2, with D unresolved. The V gene lost 1 base and the J gene lost 2 bases, with 2 bases spanning the gap. The CDR3 runs 13 residues. CDR1 KGHSH and CDR2 LQKENI come from the germline V gene. The CDR3 region has the DNA TGTGCCAGCTCACCACAAAACACCGGGGAGCTGTTTTTT. It translates to CASSPQNTGELFF.